Listed here is a single T cell receptor (beta chain). Its antigen is unidentified. These data belong to a study of OX40 agonist ivuxolimab in advanced cancers. The overall study: Three individuals attained partial responses, comprising one hepatocellular carcinoma case and two cutaneous melanoma cases. General study points: In the 0.1-3.0 mg/kg groups, partial responders showed among the lowest expansion. The antigens recognized by the expanded peripheral T cells, that is their antigen specificity, were not determined. CD8+ T cells (on average) carried more expanded clones than CD4+ T cells.

The J segment lost 10 bases and the V segment lost 3 bases, leaving 7 bases of the junction unmatched. Germline V gene lookup returns CDR1 LNHDA and CDR2 SQIVND (reference sequence). This CDR3 has 15 residues. Libraries were prepared by immunoSEQ multiplex PCR; TCRdb keeps only in-frame clonotypes and omits some of them. The repertoire holds 70,000 or so clones, with more than 80% as singletons. This clonotype was obtained from an adult with an advanced solid tumor such as melanoma, head and neck, liver or kidney cancer. V and J are TRBV19 and TRBJ2-1; TRBD1 aligns across 12 bases. Sequenced here: CD4+ or CD8+ T cells sorted from blood, sampled in a trial of the OX40 agonist ivuxolimab. DNA of the CDR3: TGTGCCAGTAGTATTCTTGGGACAGGGGGCAAGGAGCAGTTCTTC. Translation gives CASSILGTGGKEQFF.